These 17 T cell receptor beta chains came from one sample sequenced in a study of CD8 T cells in ankylosing spondylitis. Antigens of these TCRs are unknown. General observations from the study: Characteristic of ankylosing spondylitis blood, it appeared, was a TCR beta motif comprising roughly eight highly homologous variants.

MiXCR was run by TCRdb on the 5' RACE reads, yielding one entry per CDR3 protein. The table shows under 850,000 distinct CDR3 sequences, with roughly 20% occurring only once. The sample consisted of blood, either unsorted or a sorted T cell fraction (not recorded which). The source is a male donor with ankylosing spondylitis.

To note about this clonotype: A read error may account for a junction end that differs from germline. This chain links TRBV20-1 with TRBJ2-7; 8 bases match TRBD2. This CDR3 is built from 16 residues. From germline, CDR1 is DFQATT and CDR2 SNEGSKA (reference sequence). For the CDR3, the DNA is TGCAGTGCTAGAGTTGGGGGCGGCGGGGGGACCGCCCTCTTTTCGTTC. This gives the protein CSARVGGGGGTALFSF.

This clonotype has only one observation. The chain carries TRBV28 and TRBJ2-7; 7 bases align to TRBD1. The germline V gene encodes CDR1 MDHEN and CDR2 SYDVKM. V gave up 6 bases and J gave up 0 bases; unmatched junction bases: 5. This CDR3 region has 14 residues. The CDR3 DNA sequence: TGTGCCAGCAGAGGGGGCGTTCCCTCCTACGAGCAGTACTTC. This sequence encodes CASRGGVPSYEQYF.

This clonotype was seen a few times. The rearrangement joins TRBV12-3 or TRBV12-4 to TRBJ2-3, with no clear D. The CDR3 has 16 residues. V was pared by 6 bases and J by 6 bases, with 22 bases between. CDR3 in DNA: TGTGCCAGCAGGGCCCTGATGGCAGACACCCAGGATACGCAGTATTTT. This gives the protein CASRALMADTQDTQYF.

The chain uses TRBV12-3 or TRBV12-4 and TRBJ1-6; 8 positions match TRBD1. J gave up 5 bases and V 5 bases, and 5 bases lay outside the gene matches. This CDR3 contains 15 residues. The CDR3, as DNA: TGTGCCAGCAGTCCTAGGACAGGGAATAATTCACCCCTCCACTTT. Its protein product is CASSPRTGNNSPLHF.

This clonotype has only a few counts. V usage is TRBV4-1 and J usage is TRBJ2-1; possible D gene TRBD2, 6 bases. This CDR3 is 16 amino acids long. The V end lost 1 base, the J end lost 2 bases, and 12 bases lay between the germline ends. Germline values: CDR1 MGHRA, CDR2 YSYEKL. CDR3 protein: CASSQAEGATYNEQFF. In nucleotides, the CDR3 is TGCGCCAGCAGCCAAGCGGAGGGAGCGACCTACAATGAGCAGTTCTTC.

This clonotype was counted a few times. The chain couples TRBV7-3 to TRBJ1-2, with TRBD1 matching 7 bases. The germline V gene has CDR1 SGHTA and CDR2 FQGTGA. Germline trimming cut 5 bases from V and 9 bases from J; bases unmatched to any gene: 9. This CDR3 is 13 amino acids long. Written as DNA, the CDR3 is TGTGCCAGCAGCCCGACGACAGGGTCCAGCTACACCTTC. It specifies CASSPTTGSSYTF.

The chain combines TRBV4-1 with TRBJ2-1; TRBD1 is a possible D gene (5 bases). V was clipped by 4 bases and J by 3 bases, with 13 bases between them. Per the germline V gene, CDR1 is MGHRA and CDR2 is YSYEKL. The CDR3 is made up of 15 amino acids. The CDR3 DNA reads as TGCGCCAGCAGCCCCGAGCAGGGATACTACAATGAGCAGTTCTTC. Its translation is CASSPEQGYYNEQFF.

This clonotype was counted a few times. This chain connects TRBV6-5 to TRBJ1-6; tentative D call: TRBD1 (5 bases). The CDR3 spans 18 residues. Trimming pared 3 bases from V and 0 bases from J, leaving 15 bases between. The germline CDR1 and CDR2 sequences are MNHEY and SVGAGI. The CDR3 sequence is CASSYLPGGSSYNSPLHF. The DNA of the CDR3 is TGTGCCAGCAGTTATCTCCCGGGGGGGAGCTCCTATAATTCACCCCTCCACTTT.

This rearrangement joins TRBV6-5 to TRBJ1-5, with D uncertain. Trimming removed 4 bases at V and 4 bases at J, with 11 bases between. CDR3 length: 14 residues. Looked up from germline, CDR1 is MNHEY and CDR2 is SVGAGI. The CDR3 nucleotides are TGTGCCAGCAGTTCTTATCTGGGAAATCAGCCCCAGCATTTT. The encoded protein is CASSSYLGNQPQHF.

The chain employs TRBV19 and TRBJ2-7, with 9 bases lining up with TRBD2. The germline gives CDR1 LNHDA, CDR2 SQIVND (reference sequence). J lost 0 bases, V lost 6 bases, and 6 bases had no gene match. This CDR3 region has 15 residues. The CDR3 bases are TGTGCCAGTAGCCTTAGACTAGCGGCCTCCTACGAGCAGTACTTC. It specifies CASSLRLAASYEQYF.

This clonotype showed up just a few times. CDR3 in DNA: TGTGCCAGCAGTGTCGCTTCCCTAGCGGGACGTTACAATGAGCAGTTCTTC. Translation gives CASSVASLAGRYNEQFF. The chain joins TRBV6-1 to TRBJ2-1; TRBD2 aligns across 9 bases. This CDR3 has 17 amino acids. Trimming at V came to 4 bases and at J to 4 bases, leaving 11 bases not matched to a gene. In germline, CDR1 is MNHNS, CDR2 SASEGT.

The rearrangement links TRBV7-9 to TRBJ2-3; tentatively, D is TRBD1 or TRBD2 (5 bases each). CDR1 and CDR2 (germline): SEHNR, FQNEAQ (reference sequence). The CDR3 runs to 12 residues. V lost 6 bases to trimming and J lost 5 bases, with 9 bases between them. CDR3 region: CASRERGDTQYF. The CDR3 bases are TGTGCCAGCAGAGAGAGGGGAGATACGCAGTATTTT. The full variable domain, in which reference TRBV7-9 and TRBJ2-3 provide the parts outside the CDR3, is DTGVSQNPRHKITKRGQNVTFRCDPISEHNRLYWYRQTLGQGPEFLTYFQNEAQLEKSRLLSDRFSAERPKGSFSTLEIQRTEQGDSAMYLCASRERGDTQYFGPGTRLTVL.

This clonotype was seen a handful of times. J is TRBJ2-7 and V is TRBV4-2, with 7 positions matching TRBD1. The germline V gene has CDR1 LGHNA and CDR2 YNFKEQ. This CDR3 contains 18 residues. The ends lost 2 bases at V and 0 bases at J; junction bases unmatched: 13. CDR3 in DNA: TGTGCCAGCAGCCAAAATCCAACTACAGGGGCCAGCTCCTACGAGCAGTACTTC. This codes for CASSQNPTTGASSYEQYF.

The chain combines TRBV7-6 with TRBJ1-1; D is perhaps TRBD1 (5 bases). The germline V and J ends were trimmed by 1 base and 1 base, with 10 bases remaining between them. Germline V lookup: CDR1 SGHVS, CDR2 FNYEAQ. The CDR3 loop spans 15 amino acids. Written as DNA, the CDR3 is TGTGCCAGCAGCTTAGTTCAGGGCGAGAACACTGAAGCTTTCTTT. It translates to CASSLVQGENTEAFF.

The table lists this clonotype with a count of one. This chain connects TRBV4-3 to TRBJ2-7, with TRBD2 matching over 8 bases. Germline CDR1 reads LGHNA; CDR2 reads YSLEER. The CDR3 consists of 16 residues. V lost 0 bases to trimming and J lost 7 bases; unmatched junction nucleotides: 11. CDR3 loop: CASSQDWVSPGGEQYF. CDR3 bases: TGCGCCAGCAGCCAAGATTGGGTATCGCCGGGGGGGGAGCAGTACTTC.

This clonotype appeared a few times. The gene calls are TRBV7-9 and TRBJ1-1; 11 bases match TRBD1. This CDR3 is built from 16 residues. Germline V gene lookup returns CDR1 SEHNR and CDR2 FQNEAQ (reference sequence). The junction had 5 bases not matched to a gene; V was cut back by 5 bases and J by 0 bases. The CDR3 bases are TGTGCCAGCAGCCCTCCGGGACAGGGGGTGAACACTGAAGCTTTCTTT. This gives the protein CASSPPGQGVNTEAFF.

The chain combines TRBV10-1 with TRBJ2-3; D assignment may be TRBD1 or TRBD2 (5 bases each). The CDR3 is 13 amino acids. With 4 bases removed from V and 6 bases from J, the gap between germline ends came to 11 bases. Germline-derived CDR1 and CDR2 are WNHNN and SYGVQD (reference sequence). CDR3 in amino acids: CASSVDGADTQYF. The CDR3 nucleotides read TGCGCCAGCAGTGTGGACGGGGCTGATACGCAGTATTTT.